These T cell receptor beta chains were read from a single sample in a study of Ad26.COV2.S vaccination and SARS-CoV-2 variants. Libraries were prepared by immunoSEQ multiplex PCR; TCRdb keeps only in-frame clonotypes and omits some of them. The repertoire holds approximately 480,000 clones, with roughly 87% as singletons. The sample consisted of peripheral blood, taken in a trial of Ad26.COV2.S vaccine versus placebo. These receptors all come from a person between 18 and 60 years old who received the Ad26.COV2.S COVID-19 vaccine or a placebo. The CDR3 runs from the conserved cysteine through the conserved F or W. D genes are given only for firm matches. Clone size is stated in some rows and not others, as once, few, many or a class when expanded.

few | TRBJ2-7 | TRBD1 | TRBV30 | TGTGCCTGGAGTAAGGGACAGTCCTACGAGCAGTACTTC | CAWSKGQSYEQYF
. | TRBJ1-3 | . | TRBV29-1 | TGCAGCGTTGAAGACAGGGGTGGAAACACCATATATTTT | CSVEDRGGNTIYF
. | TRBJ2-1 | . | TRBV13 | TGTGCCAGCAGCTTGCCAGGGAAGTTTCCCAATGAGCAGTTCTTC | CASSLPGKFPNEQFF
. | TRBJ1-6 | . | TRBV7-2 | TGTGCCAGCAGGATAACCTCGGTGGGTTCACCCCTCCACTTT | CASRITSVGSPLHF
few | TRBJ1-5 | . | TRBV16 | TGTGCCAGCAGCCAACCGCAATGGACAGACTATAGCAATCAGCCCCAGCATTTT | CASSQPQWTDYSNQPQHF
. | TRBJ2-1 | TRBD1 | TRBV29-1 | TGCAGCGTTTCTCTCGGGACAGTCTACAATGAGCAGTTCTTC | CSVSLGTVYNEQFF
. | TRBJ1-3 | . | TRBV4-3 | TGCGCCAGCAGCCAACTTGACTCCGGAAACACCATATATTTT | CASSQLDSGNTIYF
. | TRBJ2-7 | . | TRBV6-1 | TGTGCCAGCAGTCCCACAGCTTACGAGCAGTACTTC | CASSPTAYEQYF
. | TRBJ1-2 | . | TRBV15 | TGTGCCACCAGCGCCCCCGGACTGAGCTATGGCTACACCTTC | CATSAPGLSYGYTF
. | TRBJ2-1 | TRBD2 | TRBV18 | TGTGCCAGCTCACCACTCCAGCGGGAAGGTGAGCAGTTCTTC | CASSPLQREGEQFF
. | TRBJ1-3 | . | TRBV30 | TGTGCCTGGGCGAAATCTGGAAACACCATATATTTT | CAWAKSGNTIYF
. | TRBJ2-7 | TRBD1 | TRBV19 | TGTGCCAGTATCCCGGGACAGGGGCCCTACGAGCAGTACTTC | CASIPGQGPYEQYF
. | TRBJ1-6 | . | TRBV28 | TGTGCCAGCAGTTACGTGACGGGGAATTCACCCCTCCACTTT | CASSYVTGNSPLHF
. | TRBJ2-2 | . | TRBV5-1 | TGCGCCAGCAGCTTGCGGGCCGCGAACACCGGGGAGCTGTTTTTT | CASSLRAANTGELFF
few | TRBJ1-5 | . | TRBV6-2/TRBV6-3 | TGTGCCAGCAGTTACTTGGACGTAGGCCGGAGCAATCAGCCCCAGCATTTT | CASSYLDVGRSNQPQHF
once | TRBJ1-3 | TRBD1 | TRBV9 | TGTGCCAGCAGCGCCGGGGACAGATCTGGAAACACCATATATTTT | CASSAGDRSGNTIYF
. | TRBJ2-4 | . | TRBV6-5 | TGTGCCAGCAGTTCACCCATTAGCCAACTCTTC | CASSSPISQLF
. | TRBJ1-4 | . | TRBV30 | TGTGCCTGGAGTGTCCTTTTGCCAGGGGCCATAGCAACTAATGAAAAACTGTTTTTT | CAWSVLLPGAIATNEKLFF
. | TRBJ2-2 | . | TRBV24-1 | TGTGCCACCAGTGATGGAAGACTCGTCGCGAACACCGGGGAGCTGTTTTTT | CATSDGRLVANTGELFF
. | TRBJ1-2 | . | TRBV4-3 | TGCGCCAGCAGCCAAGACAGGGTAGTTAACTATGGCTACACCTTC | CASSQDRVVNYGYTF
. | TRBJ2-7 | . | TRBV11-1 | TGTGCCAGCCACGGGACTGATGACTACGAGCAGTACTTC | CASHGTDDYEQYF
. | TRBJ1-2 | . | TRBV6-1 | TGTGCCAGCAGTGAAGCGGCAGACTATGGCTACACCTTC | CASSEAADYGYTF
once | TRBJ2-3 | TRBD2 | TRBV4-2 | TGTGCCAGCAGCCAAGGACTAGCTCTAGATACGCAGTATTTT | CASSQGLALDTQYF
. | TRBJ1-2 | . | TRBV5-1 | TGCGCCAGCAGCCCTGCGGGGGCAGGCGGCTACACCTTC | CASSPAGAGGYTF
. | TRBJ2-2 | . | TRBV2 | TGTGCCAGCAGCCTACTCCGGGCCACCGGGGAGCTGTTTTTT | CASSLLRATGELFF
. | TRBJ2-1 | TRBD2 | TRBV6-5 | TGTGCCAGCAGTTCTACCGGGACTAGCGCAACTAAGCAGTTCTTC | CASSSTGTSATKQFF
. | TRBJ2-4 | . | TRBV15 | TGTGCCACCAGCAGAGATCATAGTAAGGGCAGGGAGTACTCTGTAGCCAAAAACATTCAGTACTTC | CATSRDHSKGREYSVAKNIQYF
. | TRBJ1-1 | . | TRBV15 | TGTGCCACCAGCAGAGATCGGGGGGGCACTGAAGCTTTCTTT | CATSRDRGGTEAFF
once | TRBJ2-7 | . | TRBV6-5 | TGTGCCAGCAGCCCCCTCCCCCGTTCCGAGCAGTACTTC | CASSPLPRSEQYF
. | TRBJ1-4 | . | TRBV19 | TGTGCCAGTCCAGAATGGAGTCAGCCTGCAACTAATGAAAAACTGTTTTTT | CASPEWSQPATNEKLFF
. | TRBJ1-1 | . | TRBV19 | TGTGCCAGTAGTCCATCCAGGGGAGGTAACACTGAAGCTTTCTTT | CASSPSRGGNTEAFF
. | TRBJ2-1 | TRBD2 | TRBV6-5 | TGTGCCAGCAGTCATCCTAGCGGGAGGGGCAATGAGCAGTTCTTC | CASSHPSGRGNEQFF
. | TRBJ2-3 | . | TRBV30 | TGTGCCTGGAGTCTCGCCCCCGGGGCCGCGACAGATACGCAGTATTTT | CAWSLAPGAATDTQYF
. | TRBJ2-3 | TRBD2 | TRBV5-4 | TGTGCCAGCAGCTGGACTAGCGGAACAGATACGCAGTATTTT | CASSWTSGTDTQYF
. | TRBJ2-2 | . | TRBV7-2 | TGTGCCAGCAGCTTATTGCGCCTCTTAAACACCGGGGAGCTGTTTTTT | CASSLLRLLNTGELFF
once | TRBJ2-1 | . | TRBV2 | TGTGCCAGCATCGCAGAATCCTACAATGAGCAGTTCTTC | CASIAESYNEQFF